This T cell receptor beta chain was identified in a study of T cell responses to AZD1222 COVID-19 vaccine. Trimming removed 5 bases from V and 5 bases from J, with 13 bases in between. CDR3 length: 13 amino acids. CDR1 and CDR2 (germline): LGHDT, YNNKEL (reference sequence). Clones were read by immunoSEQ multiplex PCR, and TCRdb kept only the in-frame ones, dropping some. Of some 100,000 clones listed, 85% to 95% were seen once; the top ten hold 1.5% to 2%. Sample: peripheral blood, taken on day 0 of AZD1222 vaccination. The source is an adult in good health. The J gene is TRBJ2-7, the V gene TRBV3-1 (or the pseudogene TRBV3-2); possible D gene TRBD1, 5 bases. CDR3: CASSLDNEDEQYF. Written as DNA, the CDR3 is TGTGCCAGCAGCTTGGACAATGAGGACGAGCAGTACTTC.